This entry lists 32 T cell receptor beta chains sequenced from one sample in a study of cytomegalovirus exposure and HLA in healthy donors. The method was immunoSEQ multiplex PCR; TCRdb's version includes in-frame clones alone and lacks a portion of them. The repertoire has over 100,000 clones, roughly nine tenths of them found once; the top ten carry more than 1%. Sequenced input: PBMCs. The receptors derive from a woman aged 18-30 years in good health and CMV-seronegative.

Only a few counts were recorded for this clone. The J gene is TRBJ2-2, the V gene TRBV5-1, with 9 bases identical to TRBD1. Germline CDR1 and CDR2: SGHRS and YFSETQ. After removal of 1 base from V and 1 base from J, the junction contained 5 bases not matched to a gene. The CDR3 runs 17 residues. CDR3 coding DNA: TGCGCCAGCAGCTTGCGGGGACAGGGAATGAACACCGGGGAGCTGTTTTTT. Encoded protein: CASSLRGQGMNTGELFF.

This chain connects TRBV10-3 to TRBJ1-5; the D is unclear. The germline CDR1 and CDR2 sequences are ENHRY and SYGVKD. Deletions cut 0 bases from V and 0 bases from J, with 3 bases between. The CDR3 is 14 residues long. The CDR3 DNA reads TGTGCCATCAGTGAGTCGGCTAGCAATCAGCCCCAGCATTTT. This codes for CAISESASNQPQHF.

The chain recombines TRBV12-5 with TRBJ1-2, with D hard to call. Trimming took off 0 bases at V and 5 bases at J, with 7 bases between the two ends. The germline gives CDR1 LGHNT, CDR2 FRNRAP. The CDR3 totals 13 residues. The CDR3 here is CASGLVGGYGYTF. DNA for the CDR3: TGTGCTAGTGGTTTGGTTGGAGGGTATGGCTACACCTTC.

V gene TRBV6-6 combines with J gene TRBJ1-2; 7 positions agree with TRBD1. CDR1 is MNHNY, CDR2 SVGAGI, per germline (reference sequence). Trimming took 6 bases from V and 4 from J; bases not matched to a gene: 11. The CDR3 totals 15 residues. The CDR3 loop is CASRETGERSYGYTF. In DNA, the CDR3 is TGTGCCAGCAGAGAAACAGGGGAGCGGAGCTATGGCTACACCTTC.

This rearrangement joins TRBV6-1 to TRBJ1-1, with D possibly being TRBD1 (5 bases). Germline CDR1 reads MNHNS; CDR2 reads SASEGT. V was clipped by 6 bases and J by 4 bases, with 15 bases between them. CDR3 size: 14 residues. The CDR3 here is CASRPTVTSTEAFF. The CDR3, as DNA: TGTGCCAGCAGACCGACAGTGACTTCCACTGAAGCTTTCTTT.

J is TRBJ1-3 and V is TRBV7-9; D is undetermined. The CDR3 totals 16 residues. Germline V gene sequence: CDR1 SEHNR, CDR2 FQNEAQ (reference sequence). Trimming removed 8 bases at V and 2 bases at J, with 19 bases between. CDR3 DNA: TGTGCCAGCCCCGGTCGGGTTTTCAACCCTGGAAACACCATATATTTT. Its protein is CASPGRVFNPGNTIYF.

The rearrangement links TRBV7-8 to TRBJ2-3, with 16 bases identical to TRBD2. V shed 5 bases and J 2 bases; nucleotides not matched to a gene: 13. Germline assignment: CDR1 SGHVS and CDR2 FQNEAQ. The CDR3 consists of 20 residues. The CDR3 loop reads CASSRERGLAGGRNTDTQYF. DNA of the CDR3: TGTGCCAGCAGCCGCGAAAGGGGACTAGCGGGGGGGCGCAACACAGATACGCAGTATTTT.

This sequence joins TRBV6-5 and TRBJ1-5; D remains unclear. Germline V gene data show CDR1 as MNHEY and CDR2 as SVGAGI. The CDR3 loop spans 13 amino acids. V lost 0 bases to trimming and J lost 4 bases, with 4 bases between them. The CDR3, as DNA: TGTGCCAGCAGTTACTCTATAAATCAGCCCCAGCATTTT. It codes for CASSYSINQPQHF.

J is TRBJ2-7 and V is TRBV7-8, with 7 bases lining up with TRBD2. There are 14 residues in the CDR3. After removal of 6 bases from V and 4 bases from J, the junction contained 9 bases not matched to a gene. Per germline, CDR1 SGHVS and CDR2 FQNEAQ. This chain's CDR3 is CASRLRGDEYEQYF. In DNA, the CDR3 is TGTGCCAGCAGACTTCGGGGGGACGAGTACGAGCAGTACTTC. Full variable domain (missing parts from reference TRBV7-8 and TRBJ2-7): GAGVSQSPRYKVAKRGQDVALRCDPISGHVSLFWYQQALGQGPEFLTYFQNEAQLDKSGLPSDRFFAERPEGSVSTLKIQRTQQEDSAVYLCASRLRGDEYEQYFGPGTRLTVT.

The chain links TRBV19 to TRBJ1-4; D gene unclear. Germline CDR1 LNHDA, CDR2 SQIVND (reference sequence). The V end lost 5 bases, the J end lost 7 bases, and 11 bases lay between the germline ends. The CDR3 sequence is 13 residues long. CDR3 residues: CASSRSLIEKLFF. CDR3 in DNA: TGTGCCAGTAGTCGTAGCCTAATTGAAAAACTGTTTTTT.

The rearrangement links TRBV5-1 to TRBJ2-7, with 11 bases identical to TRBD1. Germline V gene lookup returns CDR1 SGHRS and CDR2 YFSETQ. The junction had 3 bases not matched to a gene; V was cut back by 4 bases and J by 3 bases. CDR3 size: 14 residues. DNA of the CDR3: TGCGCCAGCAGCCAAGGGACAGGGGGCTACGAGCAGTACTTC. It translates to CASSQGTGGYEQYF.

CDR3 protein: CSATPRQGQYF. CDR3 DNA: TGCAGTGCTACCCCAAGACAGGGGCAGTACTTC. The chain couples TRBV20-1 to TRBJ2-7, with TRBD1 matching over 7 bases. CDR3 length: 11 amino acids. V shed 4 bases and J 9 bases; nucleotides not matched to a gene: 6. Germline V gene data show CDR1 as DFQATT and CDR2 as SNEGSKA (reference sequence).

This clone showed up many times. The chain combines TRBV5-1 with TRBJ1-2; the D gene is possibly TRBD1 (5 bases). The length of the CDR3 is 14 residues. The V gene's germline CDR1 is SGHRS and CDR2 YFSETQ. The V and J ends lost 3 bases and 4 bases respectively, with 13 bases between them. The CDR3 is CASSSASQGYGYTF. CDR3 bases: TGCGCCAGCAGCTCGGCGAGTCAGGGCTATGGCTACACCTTC.

V is TRBV5-1 and J is TRBJ2-7; D may be TRBD2 (6 bases). The CDR3 loop spans 13 amino acids. V gave up 2 bases and J gave up 6 bases, with 12 bases separating them. CDR1 is SGHRS, CDR2 YFSETQ, per germline. For the CDR3, the DNA is TGCGCCAGCAGCTTCCGGGACTTTGCCGAGCAGTACTTC. It translates to CASSFRDFAEQYF.

The chain carries TRBV7-9 and TRBJ1-3; D might be TRBD1 (5 bases). V was trimmed by 8 bases and J by 0 bases, leaving 17 bases between them. In germline, CDR1 is SEHNR, CDR2 FQNEAQ (reference sequence). This CDR3 has 16 amino acids. CDR3 sequence: CASGGEMEISGNTIYF. CDR3 DNA sequence: TGTGCCAGCGGGGGGGAAATGGAAATCTCTGGAAACACCATATATTTT. Variable domain in full (rest from reference TRBV7-9 and TRBJ1-3): DTGVSQNPRHKITKRGQNVTFRCDPISEHNRLYWYRQTLGQGPEFLTYFQNEAQLEKSRLLSDRFSAERPKGSFSTLEIQRTEQGDSAMYLCASGGEMEISGNTIYFGEGSWLTVV.

The chain employs TRBV7-8 and TRBJ2-3; perhaps TRBD2 as D (6 bases). Per germline, CDR1 SGHVS and CDR2 FQNEAQ. The CDR3 loop spans 14 amino acids. Trimming removed 3 bases at V and 8 bases at J, with 15 bases between. The CDR3 spells CASSFDRQTSTQYF. The CDR3 DNA reads as TGTGCCAGCAGCTTTGACAGACAGACTAGTACGCAGTATTTT.

The rearrangement joins TRBV10-3 to TRBJ1-5; 10 nucleotides match TRBD1. J was trimmed by 5 bases and V by 6 bases; bases with no gene match: 4. This CDR3 has 14 amino acids. Germline V gene sequence: CDR1 ENHRY, CDR2 SYGVKD. CDR3 bases: TGTGCCATCAGCAGGGGACAGGGGTATCAGCCCCAGCATTTT. This codes for CAISRGQGYQPQHF.

The chain links TRBV6-1 to TRBJ1-5; a possible D gene is TRBD1 (5 bases). Germline CDR1 and CDR2: MNHNS and SASEGT. V lost 2 bases to trimming and J lost 7 bases, with 15 bases between them. This CDR3 region has 15 residues. DNA for the CDR3: TGTGCCAGCAGTGAATACTCCAGGGTCCCCCAGCCCCAGCATTTT. Amino acids: CASSEYSRVPQPQHF.

The chain recombines TRBV11-2 with TRBJ2-7, with D uncertain. The CDR3 is 15 residues long. Trimming took off 5 bases at V and 2 bases at J, with 16 bases between the two ends. Germline V gene data show CDR1 as SGHAT and CDR2 as FQNNGV. The CDR3 reads CASSPALTDPYEQYF. CDR3 DNA: TGTGCCAGCAGCCCCGCACTTACTGATCCCTACGAGCAGTACTTC.

This clone is a singleton in its sample. J is TRBJ2-2 and V is TRBV4-1; 9 bases map to TRBD1. Trimming cost V 6 bases and J 6 bases; bases outside gene matches: 5. Germline V gene lookup returns CDR1 MGHRA and CDR2 YSYEKL. The CDR3 contains 14 residues. The CDR3 nucleotides are TGCGCCAGCAGACAGGGGGCCTTTCCCGGGGAGCTGTTTTTT. It yields the protein CASRQGAFPGELFF.

This clone has only a few counts. The V and J genes are TRBV6-5 and TRBJ1-5; D is unresolved. The germline V gene encodes CDR1 MNHEY and CDR2 SVGAGI. The CDR3 is 13 residues long. V lost 5 bases and J 1 base, leaving 6 bases between the germline ends. The CDR3 loop reads CASSPRSNQPQHF. The CDR3 DNA reads TGTGCCAGCAGTCCCCGGAGCAATCAGCCCCAGCATTTT.

V usage is TRBV5-6 and J usage is TRBJ1-6; D gene uncertain. Trimming left V 4 bases short and J 4 bases short, with 9 bases between. Germline CDR1 and CDR2: SGHDT and YYEEEE. The CDR3 sequence is 14 residues long. CDR3 sequence (DNA): TGTGCCAGCAGCCGAGGACTTTATAATTCACCCCTCCACTTT. Its translation is CASSRGLYNSPLHF.

V is TRBV15 and J is TRBJ2-5; 10 bases map to TRBD2. The CDR3 runs 16 residues. V lost 0 bases, J lost 5 bases, and 6 bases stayed unmatched. Per the germline V gene, CDR1 is LNHNV and CDR2 is YYDKDF (reference sequence). CDR3 sequence reads: CATSREGTSAGETQYF. The CDR3 bases are TGTGCCACCAGCAGAGAGGGGACTAGCGCGGGGGAGACCCAGTACTTC. Full variable domain (remainder filled in from reference TRBV15 and TRBJ2-5): DAMVIQNPRYQVTQFGKPVTLSCSQTLNHNVMYWYQQKSSQAPKLLFHYYDKDFNNEADTPDNFQSRRPNTSFCFLDIRSPGLGDTAMYLCATSREGTSAGETQYFGPGTRLLVL.

J is TRBJ2-3 and V is TRBV10-1; D is unresolved. CDR3 length: 13 residues. The germline CDR1 and CDR2 sequences are WNHNN and SYGVQD (reference sequence). Between the trimmed V and J ends, which lost 5 bases and 1 base, there was a span of 7 bases. The CDR3, as DNA: TGCGCCAGCAGTCGATCGGGCACAGATACGCAGTATTTT. Residues: CASSRSGTDTQYF.

The rearrangement links TRBV15 to TRBJ2-1, with D uncertain. V was shortened by 5 bases and J by 7 bases, with 15 bases between the two germline ends. The CDR3 is 14 amino acids. Per the germline V gene, CDR1 is LNHNV and CDR2 is YYDKDF (reference sequence). The CDR3 loop reads CATSPIMGTNEQFF. CDR3 sequence (DNA): TGTGCCACCAGCCCCATCATGGGCACTAATGAGCAGTTCTTC. The variable domain in full, with the rest retrieved from reference TRBV15 and TRBJ2-1, is DAMVIQNPRYQVTQFGKPVTLSCSQTLNHNVMYWYQQKSSQAPKLLFHYYDKDFNNEADTPDNFQSRRPNTSFCFLDIRSPGLGDTAMYLCATSPIMGTNEQFFGPGTRLTVL.

The chain carries TRBV19 and TRBJ1-1; D remains ambiguous. V lost 8 bases, J lost 1 base, and 11 bases lay in between. Germline-derived CDR1 and CDR2 are LNHDA and SQIVND (reference sequence). The CDR3 is 13 amino acids. The CDR3: CASAGGTNTEAFF. In nucleotides, the CDR3 is TGTGCCAGTGCCGGAGGAACGAACACTGAAGCTTTCTTT.

This chain links TRBV4-1 with TRBJ2-7; 8 bases align to TRBD1. There are 14 residues in the CDR3. Germline assignment: CDR1 MGHRA and CDR2 YSYEKL. V lost 4 bases to trimming and J lost 5 bases; unmatched junction nucleotides: 7. The CDR3 here is CASSPRDRRNEQYF. CDR3 bases: TGCGCCAGCAGCCCCCGGGACAGGAGAAACGAGCAGTACTTC.

The gene calls are TRBV29-1 and TRBJ2-7, with D tentatively TRBD2 (5 bases). This CDR3 contains 13 residues. In germline, CDR1 is SQVTM, CDR2 ANQGSEA. V was pared by 8 bases and J by 5 bases, with 19 bases between. CDR3 sequence: CSSASPGFHEQYF. CDR3 nucleotide sequence: TGCAGCTCAGCCAGCCCGGGATTCCACGAGCAGTACTTC.

The genes are TRBV9 and TRBJ2-3, with 8 nucleotides matching TRBD2. CDR3 size: 17 residues. Trimming at V came to 0 bases and at J to 2 bases, leaving 8 bases not matched to a gene. Per the germline V gene, CDR1 is SGDLS and CDR2 is YYNGEE. The CDR3 nucleotides are TGTGCCAGCAGCGTAGCCGGAGGCGGGGGGTACACAGATACGCAGTATTTT. Its protein is CASSVAGGGGYTDTQYF.

V usage is TRBV6-6 and J usage is TRBJ1-2; D perhaps matches TRBD1 (5 bases). The length of the CDR3 is 15 residues. The germline V and J ends were trimmed by 4 bases and 3 bases, with 15 bases remaining between them. The germline CDR1 and CDR2 sequences are MNHNY and SVGAGI (reference sequence). The chain's CDR3 is CASSSSGDAHYGYTF. Here the CDR3 DNA reads TGTGCCAGCAGTTCCAGCGGGGACGCCCACTATGGCTACACCTTC.

The CDR3 DNA sequence: TGTGCCAGCAGTTACGGTGGGACAGGGTGGGAGACCCAGTACTTC. Amino acid sequence: CASSYGGTGWETQYF. The gene calls are TRBV6-5 and TRBJ2-5, with TRBD1 identical over 9 bases. This CDR3 has 15 amino acids. Germline CDR1 reads MNHEY; CDR2 reads SVGAGI. V trimming: 2 bases; J trimming: 5 bases; junction bases outside the gene matches: 6.

This chain joins TRBV7-9 and TRBJ1-2; D might be TRBD1 (6 bases). V was pared by 1 base and J by 5 bases, with 17 bases between. The V gene's germline CDR1 is SEHNR and CDR2 FQNEAQ (reference sequence). The CDR3 contains 16 residues. The CDR3, as DNA: TGTGCCAGCAGCTTAGGGAACGTAGGGACAAAATATGGCTACACCTTC. Amino acid sequence: CASSLGNVGTKYGYTF.